One sample yielded the 19 T cell receptor beta chains listed below, sequenced in a study of blood T cell repertoires in COVID-19. Profiling relied on immunoSEQ multiplex PCR, and the TCRdb table lists in-frame clones only, not all of them. The profile shows 90,000 to 150,000 clones, 75% to 85% of them singletons. Source material: peripheral blood. Receptors originate from a human donor in a cohort sampled during active COVID-19.

The CDR3 nucleotides read TGTGCCAGCAGCTCACTAGGGACTAGCGCAGATACGCAGTATTTT. This encodes CASSSLGTSADTQYF. The chain has TRBV7-2 and TRBJ2-3, with 10 positions matching TRBD2. This CDR3 has 15 amino acids. Germline assignment: CDR1 SGHTA and CDR2 FQGNSA. With V trimmed by 4 bases and J by 4 bases, 5 bases remained unmatched.

This chain joins TRBV15 and TRBJ2-1; 9 bases fit TRBD2. Germline V gene lookup returns CDR1 LNHNV and CDR2 YYDKDF (reference sequence). The V and J ends lost 0 bases and 2 bases, in that order; junction bases with no gene match: 2. This CDR3 has 16 amino acids. The CDR3 reads CATSRDGGGAYNEQFF. Written as DNA, the CDR3 is TGTGCCACCAGCAGAGACGGCGGGGGGGCCTACAATGAGCAGTTCTTC. The variable domain in full, completed from reference TRBV15 and TRBJ2-1, reads DAMVIQNPRYQVTQFGKPVTLSCSQTLNHNVMYWYQQKSSQAPKLLFHYYDKDFNNEADTPDNFQSRRPNTSFCFLDIRSPGLGDTAMYLCATSRDGGGAYNEQFFGPGTRLTVL.

CDR3 nucleotides: TGTGCCAGCAGCCGACCGGGGGGCCGAGGGGATACGCAGTATTTT. Translated, it gives CASSRPGGRGDTQYF. The V call is TRBV14, the J call TRBJ2-3; perhaps TRBD2 as D (7 bases). V lost 4 bases to trimming and J lost 6 bases, with 17 bases between them. Germline assignment: CDR1 SGHDN and CDR2 FVKESK. This CDR3 contains 15 residues. Full variable domain (remainder filled in from reference TRBV14 and TRBJ2-3): EAGVTQFPSHSVIEKGQTVTLRCDPISGHDNLYWYRRVMGKEIKFLLHFVKESKQDESGMPNNRFLAERTGGTYSTLKVQPAELEDSGVYFCASSRPGGRGDTQYFGPGTRLTVL.

The CDR3 loop is CASSAYLPSGGSYNEQFF. CDR3 coding DNA: TGTGCCAGCAGCGCCTACCTGCCTAGCGGGGGCTCCTACAATGAGCAGTTCTTC. The rearrangement links TRBV9 to TRBJ2-1, with 10 bases that match TRBD2. The CDR3 runs to 18 residues. J lost 0 bases, V lost 3 bases, and 9 bases had no gene match. Germline V lookup: CDR1 SGDLS, CDR2 YYNGEE.

Only one count was recorded for this clone. The chain links TRBV19 to TRBJ1-5; 7 bases are a match to TRBD1. Germline V gene sequence: CDR1 LNHDA, CDR2 SQIVND (reference sequence). J lost 5 bases, V lost 3 bases, and 7 bases had no gene match. CDR3 length equals 15 residues. As DNA, the CDR3 is TGTGCCAGTAGTATCGACACAGGGGACCATCAGCCCCAGCATTTT. It translates to CASSIDTGDHQPQHF.

In DNA form, the CDR3 reads TGCGCCAGCAGCTTGGCAGGGGTCACCGGGGAGCTGTTTTTT. This gives the protein CASSLAGVTGELFF. The chain joins TRBV5-1 to TRBJ2-2; possible D gene TRBD1, 6 bases. V was shortened by 0 bases and J by 4 bases, with 7 bases between the two germline ends. Germline V gives CDR1 SGHRS, CDR2 YFSETQ. The CDR3 contains 14 residues. The whole variable domain, remainder taken from reference TRBV5-1 and TRBJ2-2, is KAGVTQTPRYLIKTRGQQVTLSCSPISGHRSVSWYQQTPGQGLQFLFEYFSETQRNKGNFPGRFSGRQFSNSRSEMNVSTLELGDSALYLCASSLAGVTGELFFGEGSRLTVL.

The CDR3 DNA is TGTGCCAGCAGCTTAGCGTCGGCGGCTTCCTACAATGAGCAGTTCTTC. This translates into CASSLASAASYNEQFF. The V call is TRBV7-2, the J call TRBJ2-1; D not certain. Germline V CDR1 and CDR2: SGHTA, FQGNSA. This CDR3 is built from 16 residues. V lost 0 bases, J lost 1 base, and 10 bases lay in between.

This clone was picked up one time. The gene calls are TRBV7-2 and TRBJ2-7; 8 bases match TRBD2. V was pared by 5 bases and J by 3 bases, with 9 bases of the junction left unmatched. The CDR3 consists of 15 residues. Germline V lookup: CDR1 SGHTA, CDR2 FQGNSA. The CDR3 sequence is CASSLTGGALYEQYF. CDR3 DNA: TGTGCCAGCAGCCTAACCGGGGGGGCCCTCTACGAGCAGTACTTC.

The chain combines TRBV25-1 with TRBJ2-7; D is possibly TRBD2 (7 bases). The germline V and J ends were trimmed by 2 bases and 0 bases, with 11 bases remaining between them. This CDR3 is built from 15 residues. Germline CDR1 is MGHDK and CDR2 is SYGVNS. Here the CDR3 reads CASSEPGGSSYEQYF. The CDR3 DNA follows: TGTGCCAGCAGTGAACCGGGGGGCAGCTCCTACGAGCAGTACTTC.

The gene calls are TRBV5-8 and TRBJ2-7; possible D gene TRBD1, 7 bases. The V gene's germline CDR1 is SGHTS and CDR2 YDEGEE. V shed 2 bases and J shed 6 bases, with 18 bases lying between them. The CDR3 contains 15 residues. CDR3: CASSLTLQGRSEQYF. CDR3 DNA: TGTGCCAGCAGCTTAACCCTACAGGGGAGGAGCGAGCAGTACTTC. The complete variable domain, with remaining parts taken from reference TRBV5-8 and TRBJ2-7, reads EAGVTQSPTHLIKTRGQQATLRCSPISGHTSVYWYQQALGLGLQFLLWYDEGEERNRGNFPPRFSGRQFPNYSSELNVNALELEDSALYLCASSLTLQGRSEQYFGPGTRLTVT.

This chain joins TRBV13 and TRBJ2-7, with 9 bases matching TRBD2. Germline CDR1 reads PRHDT; CDR2 reads FYEKMQ (reference sequence). This CDR3 is built from 14 residues. Trimming took 3 bases from V and 3 from J; bases not matched to a gene: 3. CDR3 region: CASSFSGSHYEQYF. The DNA of the CDR3 is TGTGCCAGCAGCTTTAGCGGGAGCCACTACGAGCAGTACTTC.

The CDR3 DNA is TGTGCCAGCAGCTTAGTACCAGGGGGCTCCTACGAGCAGTACTTC. Encoded protein: CASSLVPGGSYEQYF. The chain combines TRBV7-2 with TRBJ2-7, with TRBD1 matching 7 bases. CDR1 is SGHTA, CDR2 FQGNSA, per germline. V shed 1 base, J shed 0 bases, and the junction held 3 bases outside the gene matches. This CDR3 has 15 residues.

This clone appeared a single time. V usage is TRBV7-9 and J usage is TRBJ2-3; TRBD2 agrees at 9 bases. The CDR3 covers 14 residues. CDR1 SEHNR and CDR2 FQNEAQ come from the germline V gene (reference sequence). The V and J ends lost 5 bases and 4 bases, in that order; junction bases with no gene match: 4. CDR3 bases: TGTGCCAGCAGCCGTAGCGGGGGCGCAGATACGCAGTATTTT. Protein sequence: CASSRSGGADTQYF.

This rearrangement joins TRBV19 to TRBJ2-3; 14 bases agree with TRBD2. Trimming took 9 bases from V and 6 from J; bases not matched to a gene: 5. Germline CDR1 reads LNHDA; CDR2 reads SQIVND (reference sequence). CDR3 size: 14 residues. The CDR3, as DNA: TGTGCCAGCGGGACTAGCGGGAGCCCCGATACGCAGTATTTT. It encodes CASGTSGSPDTQYF.

This chain joins TRBV18 and TRBJ1-3; D call uncertain. Germline V gene lookup returns CDR1 KGHSH and CDR2 LQKENI. V was trimmed by 2 bases and J by 8 bases, leaving 13 bases between them. CDR3 length equals 14 residues. The CDR3 bases are TGTGCCAGCTCACCAGAGGAGTTCGTATACACCATATATTTT. This translates into CASSPEEFVYTIYF.

The chain links TRBV7-8 to TRBJ2-2; 7 nucleotides agree with TRBD1. V shed 3 bases and J 1 base; nucleotides not matched to a gene: 5. The germline CDR1 and CDR2 sequences are SGHVS and FQNEAQ. The CDR3 is 16 residues long. The CDR3 spells CASSLTGTVNTGELFF. Here the CDR3 DNA reads TGTGCCAGCAGCTTGACCGGGACAGTGAACACCGGGGAGCTGTTTTTT.

The gene calls are TRBV19 and TRBJ2-5, with TRBD1 matching 8 bases. Trimming took 6 bases from V and 3 from J; bases not matched to a gene: 18. This CDR3 is 18 amino acids long. Germline CDR1 LNHDA, CDR2 SQIVND (reference sequence). As DNA, the CDR3 is TGTGCCAGTAGCAACCCGATCAGGGGGCGAGTGGGCAAAGAGACCCAGTACTTC. It yields the protein CASSNPIRGRVGKETQYF.

The J gene is TRBJ1-1, the V gene TRBV6-5; D is unclear. This CDR3 is built from 13 residues. V was clipped by 2 bases and J by 7 bases, with 11 bases between them. CDR1 is MNHEY and CDR2 is SVGAGI in the germline V gene. The CDR3 spells CASSYIGGYEAFF. The CDR3 bases are TGTGCCAGCAGTTACATCGGAGGGTATGAAGCTTTCTTT.

The CDR3 spells CATSRDNGQEANYGYTF. Here the CDR3 DNA reads TGTGCCACCAGCAGAGACAATGGACAGGAGGCTAACTATGGCTACACCTTC. This rearrangement joins TRBV15 to TRBJ1-2; TRBD1 aligns across 7 bases. CDR3 length: 17 amino acids. Germline lookup yields CDR1 LNHNV and CDR2 YYDKDF (reference sequence). The ends lost 0 bases at V and 0 bases at J; junction bases unmatched: 7.